This T cell receptor (beta chain) was identified during a study of shared clonotypes between healthy human individuals. Study results and limitations: The study generally estimated greater richness for naive than memory subsets. It was observed that roughly 4.8% of naive CD4 clonotypes were shared across several donors. Relative to their counterparts shared across all four donors, non-shared clonotypes exhibited diminished generation probabilities. Sampling covered nothing but blood. Tissue TCR repertoires likely differ from those found in blood.

A word on this clone: The antigen remains unidentified.

Per germline, CDR1 SGHRS and CDR2 YFSETQ. V gave up 4 bases and J gave up 4 bases; unmatched junction bases: 7. This CDR3 contains 15 residues. The protocol was immunoSEQ multiplex PCR, while the TCRdb copy is restricted to in-frame clones and leaves out a portion. The sample comprises roughly 2 million clones, around 95% of which are singletons, and 0.1% to 0.15% rests with the top ten. The sequencing input was naive CD4+ T cells sorted from blood. Subset in this sample: CD45RA+ positively selected. The chain employs TRBV5-1 and TRBJ2-5, with 10 bases fitting TRBD2. The clonotype comes from a man aged 18-30 years in good health. The CDR3 DNA sequence: TGCGCCAGCAGCGCCGGACTAGCGGTAACAGAGACCCAGTACTTC. This translates into CASSAGLAVTETQYF.